This T cell receptor beta chain came from a study of T-cell reconstitution after alpha-beta-depleted transplantation in children. A TCRbeta library incorporating unique molecular identifiers was prepared. TCRdb independently ran MiXCR on the PCR reads; one entry per CDR3 protein. Seen here are 500,000 to 650,000 distinct CDR3 sequences, 13% observed once, and the top ten hold 2.2%. There are a few counts of this clonotype. CDR3 length: 14 residues. Germline V gene sequence: CDR1 SQVTM, CDR2 ANQGSEA. The junction had 5 bases not matched to a gene; V was cut back by 1 base and J by 3 bases. This sample comprised PBMCs, mostly from graft donor cells, obtained 360 days after TCRalphabeta/CD19-depleted stem cell transplant. The origin of this receptor is a male patient between 10 and 17 years old who had a stem cell transplant for acute myeloid leukemia, so the T cells may come from the graft donor. V is TRBV29-1 and J is TRBJ2-7, with 8 bases lining up with TRBD1. Written as DNA, the CDR3 is TGCAGCGTTGAAGGGCAGGGGGCCTTCTACGAGCAGTACTTC. It encodes CSVEGQGAFYEQYF.